The entry that follows covers one TCR beta chain sequence. The data belong to a study of blood T cell repertoires in COVID-19. Study-wide context: The study drew acute and convalescent COVID-19 samples from the United States, Italy and Spain. T cells, B-cell-depleted T cells, or PBMCs supplied cDNA or gDNA.

Study processing details: Cell counts per sample came from amplifying reference gene primers. Sequencing was performed with immunoSEQ multiplex PCR; in TCRdb, only in-frame clones are kept and a portion is missing. Clonal size and the V and J genes are those of that table, whereas D and trimming came from the DNA. The table includes roughly 180,000 clones, approximately 88% detected once. Those enrolled in Seattle joined during active infection and were followed longitudinally afterward. This sequence originates from a woman between 40 and 55 years old with COVID-19, enrolled during active disease. Sequencing was carried out using peripheral blood.

The CDR3: CASSSSGTPSVEQFF. In nucleotides, the CDR3 is TGTGCCAGCAGTTCGTCCGGGACTCCCTCCGTTGAGCAGTTCTTC. The chain has TRBV6-2 or TRBV6-3 and TRBJ2-1; D is possibly TRBD2 (6 bases). This CDR3 spans 15 amino acids. The V gene lost 4 bases and the J gene lost 9 bases, with 19 bases spanning the gap. CDR1 and CDR2 (germline): MNHEY, SVGEGT.